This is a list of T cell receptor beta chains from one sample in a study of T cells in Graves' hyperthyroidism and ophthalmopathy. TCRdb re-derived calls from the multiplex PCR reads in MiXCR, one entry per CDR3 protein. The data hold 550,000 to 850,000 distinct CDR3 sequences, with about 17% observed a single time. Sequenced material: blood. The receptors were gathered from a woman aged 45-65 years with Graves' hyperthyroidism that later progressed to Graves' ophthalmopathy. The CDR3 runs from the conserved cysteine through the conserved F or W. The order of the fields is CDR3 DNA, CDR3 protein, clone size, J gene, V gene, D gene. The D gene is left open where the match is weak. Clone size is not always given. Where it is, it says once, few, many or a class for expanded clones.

TGTGCCAGCAGTCCAACCCCAAGCAGGGCCTACTACGAGCAGTACTTC,CASSPTPSRAYYEQYF,NA,TRBJ2-7,TRBV27,NA
TGCAGTGCTAGCGTTCCGCATAGCAATCAGCCCCAGCATTTT,CSASVPHSNQPQHF,many,TRBJ1-5,TRBV20-1,NA
TGTGCCAGCAGCTTAGATGGGGGAAACCAAGAGACCCAGTACTTC,CASSLDGGNQETQYF,many,TRBJ2-5,TRBV7-3,NA
TGCAGTGCTGGCTGGGGGAGGGCGTACGAGCAGTACTTC,CSAGWGRAYEQYF,few,TRBJ2-7,TRBV20-1,TRBD2
TGTGCCAGCAGCTTAGGCCTAGCGGGGCCAGATACGCAGTATTTT,CASSLGLAGPDTQYF,NA,TRBJ2-3,TRBV7-9,TRBD2
TGTGCCAGCAGTCCGCGGACAGGGCTGGGTGAAAAACTGTTTTTT,CASSPRTGLGEKLFF,few,TRBJ1-4,TRBV12-3/TRBV12-4,TRBD1
TGTGCCAGCAGTGAGGTGGTTACCGGGGAGCTGTTTTTT,CASSEVVTGELFF,many,TRBJ2-2,TRBV6-1,NA
TGTGCCAGCAGCCGCGTACGCGGCAGCTCCTACGAGCAGTACTTC,CASSRVRGSSYEQYF,NA,TRBJ2-7,TRBV7-2,NA
TGTGCCAGCAGTGTTAGGGGTGGGGGGGCTTTCTTT,CASSVRGGGAFF,many,TRBJ1-1,TRBV12-3/TRBV12-4,NA
TGTGCCACCGAGGACTATGGCTACACCTTC,CATEDYGYTF,NA,TRBJ1-2,TRBV6-2/TRBV6-3,NA
TGTGCCAGCAGCCCTACAACGACAGGGGGCGATGAGCAGTTCTTC,CASSPTTTGGDEQFF,many,TRBJ2-1,TRBV3-1,TRBD1
TGTGCCAGCAGGGGCGGGGGGCCTAACACTGAAGCTTTCTTT,CASRGGGPNTEAFF,NA,TRBJ1-1,TRBV6-1,NA
TGCAGCGTTGAATCGGGGACAACGAACACCGGGGAGCTGTTTTTT,CSVESGTTNTGELFF,few,TRBJ2-2,TRBV29-1,NA
TGCAGTGCTTACCCCGGGACGGTTAACAATGAGCAGTTCTTC,CSAYPGTVNNEQFF,NA,TRBJ2-1,TRBV20-1,NA
TGTGCCAGCAGCTTACGGAGCCGTGCAGAAGAGACCCAGTACTTC,CASSLRSRAEETQYF,many,TRBJ2-5,TRBV7-8,NA
TGTGCCAGCAGGGACAGGGGAGATCAGCCCCAGCATTTT,CASRDRGDQPQHF,many,TRBJ1-5,TRBV2,TRBD1